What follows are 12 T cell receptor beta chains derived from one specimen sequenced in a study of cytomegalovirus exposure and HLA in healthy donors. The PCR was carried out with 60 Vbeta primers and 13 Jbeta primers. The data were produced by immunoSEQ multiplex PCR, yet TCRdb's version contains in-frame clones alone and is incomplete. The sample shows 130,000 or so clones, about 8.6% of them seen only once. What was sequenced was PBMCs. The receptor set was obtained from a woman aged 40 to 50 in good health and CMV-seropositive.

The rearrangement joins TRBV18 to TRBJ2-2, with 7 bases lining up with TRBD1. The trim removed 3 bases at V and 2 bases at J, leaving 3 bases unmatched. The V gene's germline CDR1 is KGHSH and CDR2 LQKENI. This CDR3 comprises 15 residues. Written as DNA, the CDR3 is TGTGCCAGCTCACCGGGACAGCGAAACACCGGGGAGCTGTTTTTT. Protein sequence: CASSPGQRNTGELFF.

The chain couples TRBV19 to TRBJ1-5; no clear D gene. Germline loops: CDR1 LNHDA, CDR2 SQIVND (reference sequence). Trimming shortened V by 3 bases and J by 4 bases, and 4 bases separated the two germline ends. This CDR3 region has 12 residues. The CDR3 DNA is TGTGCCAGTAGTATTGCGAATCAGCCCCAGCATTTT. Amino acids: CASSIANQPQHF.

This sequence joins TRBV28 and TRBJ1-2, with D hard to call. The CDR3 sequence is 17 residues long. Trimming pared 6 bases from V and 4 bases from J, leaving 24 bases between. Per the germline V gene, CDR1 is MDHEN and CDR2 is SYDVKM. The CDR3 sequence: CASRGGMGRTQGYGYTF. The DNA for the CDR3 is TGTGCCAGCAGGGGCGGGATGGGTCGTACTCAAGGCTATGGCTACACCTTC.

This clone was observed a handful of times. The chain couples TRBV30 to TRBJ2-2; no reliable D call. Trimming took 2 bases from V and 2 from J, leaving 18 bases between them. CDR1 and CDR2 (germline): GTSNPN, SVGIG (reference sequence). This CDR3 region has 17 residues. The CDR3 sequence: CAWSNYNSARNTGELFF. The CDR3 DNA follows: TGTGCCTGGAGTAACTACAACTCGGCTCGTAACACCGGGGAGCTGTTTTTT.

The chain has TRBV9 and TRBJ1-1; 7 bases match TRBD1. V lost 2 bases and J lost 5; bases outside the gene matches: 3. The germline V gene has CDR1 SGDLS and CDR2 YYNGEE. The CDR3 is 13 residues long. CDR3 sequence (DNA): TGTGCCAGCAGCGTTACCAGGGGGACTGAAGCTTTCTTT. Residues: CASSVTRGTEAFF.

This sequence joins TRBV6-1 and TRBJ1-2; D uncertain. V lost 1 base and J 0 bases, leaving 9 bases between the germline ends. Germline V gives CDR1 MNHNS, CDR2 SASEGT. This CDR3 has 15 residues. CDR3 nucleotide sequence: TGTGCCAGCAGTGAAGGCGGCAGTTCTAACTATGGCTACACCTTC. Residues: CASSEGGSSNYGYTF.

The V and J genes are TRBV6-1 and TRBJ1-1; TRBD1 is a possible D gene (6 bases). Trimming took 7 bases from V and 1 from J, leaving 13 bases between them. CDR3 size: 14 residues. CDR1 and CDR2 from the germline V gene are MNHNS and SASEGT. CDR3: CASIEDSANTEAFF. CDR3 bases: TGTGCCAGCATCGAGGACAGCGCGAACACTGAAGCTTTCTTT.

The CDR3: CATLQGYGYTF. Here the CDR3 DNA reads TGTGCCACGCTCCAGGGTTATGGCTACACCTTC. The chain combines TRBV19 with TRBJ1-2; TRBD1 is a possible D gene (5 bases). The CDR3 is made up of 11 amino acids. Germline loops: CDR1 LNHDA, CDR2 SQIVND (reference sequence). Trimming left V 10 bases short and J 5 bases short, with 11 bases between.

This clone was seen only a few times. The CDR3 sequence: CASSLSGGRGYGYTF. DNA of the CDR3: TGTGCCAGCAGTTTATCCGGCGGCCGGGGGTATGGCTACACCTTC. This chain connects TRBV27 to TRBJ1-2; possibly TRBD1 for D (5 bases). This CDR3 region has 15 residues. V was trimmed by 0 bases and J by 5 bases, leaving 13 bases between them. Germline V lookup: CDR1 MNHEY, CDR2 SMNVEV (reference sequence).

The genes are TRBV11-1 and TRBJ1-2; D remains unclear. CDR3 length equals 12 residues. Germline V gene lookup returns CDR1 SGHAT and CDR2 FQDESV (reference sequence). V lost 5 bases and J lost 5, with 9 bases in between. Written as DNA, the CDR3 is TGTGCCAGCAGCATGGCCAGTTATGGCTACACCTTC. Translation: CASSMASYGYTF.

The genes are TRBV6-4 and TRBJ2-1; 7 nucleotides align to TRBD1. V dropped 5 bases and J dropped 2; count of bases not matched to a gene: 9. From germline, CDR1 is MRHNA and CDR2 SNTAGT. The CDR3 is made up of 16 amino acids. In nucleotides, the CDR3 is TGTGCCAGCAGTACCCAGACAGGGACAGCCTACAATGAGCAGTTCTTC. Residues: CASSTQTGTAYNEQFF.

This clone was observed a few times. For the CDR3, the DNA is TGTGCCAGCAGCTTTCTCCTAGCCGCCTACAATGAGCAGTTCTTC. Its translation is CASSFLLAAYNEQFF. The chain joins TRBV5-5 to TRBJ2-1; tentative D call: TRBD2 (5 bases). Germline V gene data show CDR1 as SGHKS and CDR2 as YYEKEE (reference sequence). The CDR3 loop spans 15 amino acids. Trimming took off 2 bases at V and 2 bases at J, with 11 bases between the two ends. The whole variable domain, remainder taken from reference TRBV5-5 and TRBJ2-1, is DAGVTQSPTHLIKTRGQQVTLRCSPISGHKSVSWYQQVLGQGPQFIFQYYEKEERGRGNFPDRFSARQFPNYSSELNVNALLLGDSALYLCASSFLLAAYNEQFFGPGTRLTVL.